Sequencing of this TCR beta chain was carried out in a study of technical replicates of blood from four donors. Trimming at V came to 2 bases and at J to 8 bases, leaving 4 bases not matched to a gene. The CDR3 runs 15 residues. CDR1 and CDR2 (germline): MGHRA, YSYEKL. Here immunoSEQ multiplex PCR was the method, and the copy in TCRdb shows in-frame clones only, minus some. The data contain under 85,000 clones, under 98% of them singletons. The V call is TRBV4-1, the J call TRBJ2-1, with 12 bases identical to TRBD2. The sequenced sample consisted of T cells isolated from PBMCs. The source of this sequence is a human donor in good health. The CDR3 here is CASSQLAGGPYEQFF. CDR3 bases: TGCGCCAGCAGCCAACTAGCGGGAGGGCCTTATGAGCAGTTCTTC.